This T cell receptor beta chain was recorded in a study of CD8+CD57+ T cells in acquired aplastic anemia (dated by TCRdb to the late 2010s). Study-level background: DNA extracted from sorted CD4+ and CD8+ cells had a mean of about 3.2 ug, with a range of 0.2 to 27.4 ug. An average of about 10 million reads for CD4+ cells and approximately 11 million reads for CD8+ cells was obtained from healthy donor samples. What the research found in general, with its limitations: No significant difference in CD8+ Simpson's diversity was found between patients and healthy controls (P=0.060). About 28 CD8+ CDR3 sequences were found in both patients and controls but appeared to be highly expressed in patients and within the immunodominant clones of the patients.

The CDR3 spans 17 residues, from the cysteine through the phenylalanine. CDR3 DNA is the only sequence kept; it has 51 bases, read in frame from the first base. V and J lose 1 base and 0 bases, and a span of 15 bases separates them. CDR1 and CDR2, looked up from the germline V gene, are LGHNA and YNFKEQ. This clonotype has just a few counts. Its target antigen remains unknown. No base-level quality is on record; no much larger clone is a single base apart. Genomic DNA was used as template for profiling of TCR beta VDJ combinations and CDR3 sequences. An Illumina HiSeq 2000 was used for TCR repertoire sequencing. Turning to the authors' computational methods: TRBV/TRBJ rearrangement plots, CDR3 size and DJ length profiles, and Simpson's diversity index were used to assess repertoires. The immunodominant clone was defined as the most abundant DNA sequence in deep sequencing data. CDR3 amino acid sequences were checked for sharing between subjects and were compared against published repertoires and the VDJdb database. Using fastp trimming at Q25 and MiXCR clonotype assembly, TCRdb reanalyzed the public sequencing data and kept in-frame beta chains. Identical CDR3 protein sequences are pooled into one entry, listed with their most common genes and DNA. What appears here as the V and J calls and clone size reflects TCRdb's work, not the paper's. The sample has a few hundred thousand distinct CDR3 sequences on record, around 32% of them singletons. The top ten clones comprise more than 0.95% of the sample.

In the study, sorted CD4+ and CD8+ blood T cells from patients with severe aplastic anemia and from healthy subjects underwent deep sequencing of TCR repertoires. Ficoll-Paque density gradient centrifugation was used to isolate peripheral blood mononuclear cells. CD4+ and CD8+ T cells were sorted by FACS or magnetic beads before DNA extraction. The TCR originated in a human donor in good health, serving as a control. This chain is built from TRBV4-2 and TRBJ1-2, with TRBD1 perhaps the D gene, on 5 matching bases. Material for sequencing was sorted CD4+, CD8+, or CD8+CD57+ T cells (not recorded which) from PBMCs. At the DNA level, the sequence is TGTGCCAGCAGCCAAGTCCCCGGGGGTACAGCTAACTATGGCTACACCTTC. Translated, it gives CASSQVPGGTANYGYTF.